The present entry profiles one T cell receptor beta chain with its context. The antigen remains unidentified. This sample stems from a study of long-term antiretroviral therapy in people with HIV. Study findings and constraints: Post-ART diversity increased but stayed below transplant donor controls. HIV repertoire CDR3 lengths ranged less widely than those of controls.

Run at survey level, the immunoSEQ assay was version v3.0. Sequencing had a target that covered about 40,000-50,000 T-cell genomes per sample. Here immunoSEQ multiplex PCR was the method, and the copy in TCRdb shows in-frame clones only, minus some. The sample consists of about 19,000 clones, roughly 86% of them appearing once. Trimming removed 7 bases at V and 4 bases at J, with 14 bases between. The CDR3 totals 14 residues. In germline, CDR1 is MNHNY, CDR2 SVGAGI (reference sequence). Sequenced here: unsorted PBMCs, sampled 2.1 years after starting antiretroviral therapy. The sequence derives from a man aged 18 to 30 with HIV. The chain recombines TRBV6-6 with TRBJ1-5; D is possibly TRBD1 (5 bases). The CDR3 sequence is CASTSDRLNQPQHF. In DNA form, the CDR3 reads TGTGCCAGCACCTCTGACAGACTTAATCAGCCCCAGCATTTT.